These 24 T cell receptor beta chains share one sample of origin, sequenced in a study of response to subunit inactivated influenza vaccine. A single record per CDR3 protein comes from TCRdb applying MiXCR to the RT-PCR reads. Of 630,000 or so distinct CDR3 sequences in the sample, approximately 14% were seen once. The input for sequencing was PBMCs from blood, taken 11 to 12 days after vaccination. The receptors here all came from a man in his fifties or sixties who received an inactivated influenza vaccine.

The J gene is TRBJ1-1, the V gene TRBV10-3; 8 nucleotides agree with TRBD1. This CDR3 has 14 residues. CDR1 and CDR2 from the germline V gene are ENHRY and SYGVKD. V trimming: 6 bases; J trimming: 2 bases; junction bases outside the gene matches: 5. This CDR3 reads CAISGQGGNTEAFF. In DNA form, the CDR3 reads TGTGCCATCAGCGGACAGGGAGGAAACACTGAAGCTTTCTTT.

The sample holds a few counts of this clonotype. The chain couples TRBV4-3 to TRBJ1-6, with no clear D. There are 15 residues in the CDR3. V gave up 0 bases and J gave up 8 bases, with 11 bases separating them. CDR1 and CDR2 from the germline V gene are LGHNA and YSLEER. The CDR3 DNA sequence: TGCGCCAGCAGCCAAGATAGGTCAGGTCATTCACCCCTCCACTTT. This encodes CASSQDRSGHSPLHF.

This clonotype has a single count. The CDR3 sequence is CASSRTSETQYF. CDR3 DNA: TGTGCCAGCAGTCGGACTAGCGAGACCCAGTACTTC. The chain has TRBV2 and TRBJ2-5; 8 bases fit TRBD2. Germline V gene sequence: CDR1 SNHLY, CDR2 FYNNEI. Losses at the gene ends were 5 bases for V and 5 bases for J; bases not matched to a gene: 1. This CDR3 spans 12 amino acids.

This clonotype appeared a few times. The chain carries TRBV10-3 and TRBJ2-7; the match to TRBD1 covers 10 bases. The CDR3 sequence is 14 residues long. Looked up from germline, CDR1 is ENHRY and CDR2 is SYGVKD. V lost 2 bases and J lost 6; bases outside the gene matches: 4. Here the CDR3 reads CAISERQGAGEQYF. The CDR3 DNA reads TGTGCCATCAGTGAGAGACAGGGGGCTGGCGAGCAGTACTTC.

The rearrangement joins TRBV28 to TRBJ2-7; 7 bases align to TRBD2. V trimming: 8 bases; J trimming: 5 bases; junction bases outside the gene matches: 9. Per germline, CDR1 MDHEN and CDR2 SYDVKM. The CDR3 runs 13 residues. The CDR3 nucleotides are TGTGCCAGCTCGGCGGGAGCCCTTGACGAGCAGTACTTC. This codes for CASSAGALDEQYF.

The chain joins TRBV7-8 to TRBJ1-5; D unclear. Germline CDR1 SGHVS, CDR2 FQNEAQ. CDR3 length equals 16 residues. Trimming took 5 bases from V and 6 from J, leaving 20 bases between them. DNA for the CDR3: TGTGCCAGCAGCCCCGTAGGGCAGGCGTTCTTTCAGCCCCAGCATTTT. Residues: CASSPVGQAFFQPQHF.

This clonotype was recorded a few times. CDR3: CSASLAGRYGYTF. The CDR3 region has the DNA TGCAGTGCTAGTCTCGCGGGTCGCTATGGCTACACCTTC. The V call is TRBV20-1, the J call TRBJ1-2; no firm D call. V lost 3 bases to trimming and J lost 4 bases, with 12 bases between them. There are 13 residues in the CDR3. Germline-derived CDR1 and CDR2 are DFQATT and SNEGSKA (reference sequence).

V gene TRBV6-1 combines with J gene TRBJ2-1; D might be TRBD1 or TRBD2, each matching 6 bases. The V end lost 6 bases, the J end lost 2 bases, and 14 bases lay between the germline ends. CDR1 and CDR2 (germline): MNHNS, SASEGT. The length of the CDR3 is 15 residues. The CDR3 region is CASRGGLAAYNEQFF. As DNA, the CDR3 is TGTGCCAGCAGAGGGGGACTGGCGGCCTACAATGAGCAGTTCTTC.

V and J are TRBV6-5 and TRBJ2-3; no clear D. Germline CDR1 is MNHEY and CDR2 is SVGAGI. This CDR3 has 16 residues. Deletions cut 2 bases from V and 2 bases from J, with 14 bases between. CDR3 in amino acids: CASSYIGAELTDTQYF. The CDR3 nucleotides read TGTGCCAGCAGTTACATTGGTGCAGAGCTCACAGATACGCAGTATTTT.

This clonotype has only one observation. The chain uses TRBV20-1 and TRBJ2-1; the D gene could be TRBD1 or TRBD2 (5 bases each). TRBJ2-7 matches the DNA end more closely, so the J call is doubtful. This CDR3 is 14 amino acids long. Germline V gene lookup returns CDR1 DFQATT and CDR2 SNEGSKA (reference sequence). The CDR3 loop reads CSATIGASIDEQYF. The CDR3 DNA reads TGCAGTGCTACTATCGGGGCTAGTATCGATGAGCAGTACTTC.

The rearrangement links TRBV15 to TRBJ1-2; possible D gene TRBD1, 6 bases. V lost 0 bases and J 6 bases, leaving 8 bases between the germline ends. CDR1 is LNHNV and CDR2 is YYDKDF in the germline V gene (reference sequence). The CDR3 is 13 residues long. The CDR3 here is CATSREQGNGYTF. CDR3 nucleotides: TGTGCCACCAGCAGAGAGCAGGGGAATGGCTACACCTTC.

This clonotype has just a few counts. The chain has TRBV6-1 and TRBJ1-1, with a possible D match to TRBD1 (5 bases). Germline values: CDR1 MNHNS, CDR2 SASEGT. V lost 6 bases and J lost 4, with 12 bases in between. The CDR3 consists of 13 residues. The CDR3 is CASSHGGGTEAFF. In nucleotides, the CDR3 is TGTGCCAGCAGCCACGGCGGGGGCACTGAAGCTTTCTTT.

The table lists this clonotype with a few counts. The chain is built from TRBV5-6 and TRBJ1-5; possible D gene TRBD1, 5 bases. V was clipped by 4 bases and J by 9 bases, with 20 bases between them. Germline values: CDR1 SGHDT, CDR2 YYEEEE. The CDR3 spans 15 residues. The CDR3 DNA reads TGTGCCAGCAGCCGGCGGGGCGGAGGGAATTGGCCCCAGCATTTT. Protein sequence: CASSRRGGGNWPQHF.

The rearrangement joins TRBV20-1 to TRBJ1-6; 9 bases fit TRBD1. The CDR3 extends over 16 amino acids. The V gene end was trimmed by 3 bases and the J gene end by 10 bases; junction bases not matched to a gene: 13. Germline V gene lookup returns CDR1 DFQATT and CDR2 SNEGSKA (reference sequence). The CDR3, as DNA: TGCAGTGCTAGGGAGCAGAGGGGACAGGGAGGATCACCCCTCCACTTT. Amino acids: CSAREQRGQGGSPLHF.

The rearrangement links TRBV29-1 to TRBJ2-3; D not certain. The CDR3 runs to 14 residues. V shed 4 bases and J shed 5 bases, with 16 bases lying between them. The V gene's germline CDR1 is SQVTM and CDR2 ANQGSEA. The CDR3 here is CSVGITARIDTQYF. The DNA of the CDR3 is TGCAGCGTTGGAATTACCGCGCGGATAGATACGCAGTATTTT.

This clonotype was observed a handful of times. V gene TRBV20-1 combines with J gene TRBJ1-2, with D hard to call. Between the trimmed V and J ends, which lost 5 bases and 2 bases, there was a span of 12 bases. CDR3 size: 13 residues. Germline V lookup: CDR1 DFQATT, CDR2 SNEGSKA (reference sequence). The CDR3 coding sequence is TGCAGTGCTCCTGACCTGGGCAACTATGGCTACACCTTC. Translating it yields CSAPDLGNYGYTF.

This clonotype occurred a few times. CDR3 region: CASSFRTDYEQYF. CDR3 coding DNA: TGTGCCAGCAGTTTTAGGACTGACTACGAGCAGTACTTC. The gene calls are TRBV28 and TRBJ2-7; weak D call: TRBD2 (5 bases). With 3 bases removed from V and 3 bases from J, the gap between germline ends came to 9 bases. In germline, CDR1 is MDHEN, CDR2 SYDVKM. This CDR3 is 13 amino acids long.

This clonotype has just a few counts. The rearrangement joins TRBV12-3 or TRBV12-4 to TRBJ2-5; perhaps TRBD1 as D (6 bases). V lost 4 bases and J lost 5, with 14 bases in between. This CDR3 region has 14 residues. The CDR3 region is CASSWAQGKETQYF. DNA of the CDR3: TGTGCCAGCAGTTGGGCACAGGGCAAGGAGACCCAGTACTTC.

V and J are TRBV5-5 and TRBJ2-6; D possibly corresponds to TRBD1 (6 bases). The CDR3 has 18 residues. The V and J ends lost 0 bases and 0 bases respectively, with 13 bases between them. Germline V gene data show CDR1 as SGHKS and CDR2 as YYEKEE (reference sequence). The CDR3 reads CASSLAPGHPSGANVLTF. DNA for the CDR3: TGTGCCAGCAGCTTGGCCCCGGGACACCCCTCTGGGGCCAACGTCCTGACTTTC.

This chain connects TRBV28 to TRBJ1-5, with TRBD1 identical over 7 bases. This CDR3 is 15 amino acids long. After removal of 5 bases from V and 3 bases from J, the junction contained 7 bases not matched to a gene. Germline CDR1 is MDHEN and CDR2 is SYDVKM. CDR3 sequence: CASSLQGSYNQPQHF. The DNA for the CDR3 is TGTGCCAGCAGTCTACAGGGGTCTTACAATCAGCCCCAGCATTTT.

This clonotype was recorded a few times. The V and J genes are TRBV6-1 and TRBJ2-1; TRBD2 is a possible D gene (6 bases). V lost 8 bases to trimming and J lost 9 bases, with 20 bases between them. Germline V gene lookup returns CDR1 MNHNS and CDR2 SASEGT. CDR3 length: 14 amino acids. CDR3 DNA sequence: TGTGCCAGCGGGCGGGACGGGTATGTTGGTGAGCAGTTCTTC. Its translation: CASGRDGYVGEQFF.

The V gene is TRBV24-1, the J gene TRBJ2-5; D possibly corresponds to TRBD2 (6 bases). The V and J ends lost 4 bases and 1 base respectively, with 12 bases between them. CDR1 and CDR2 (germline): KGHDR, SFDVKD. CDR3 length: 15 residues. In DNA, the CDR3 is TGTGCCACCAGTGAAAAAGCGGGTTTCCAAGAGACCCAGTACTTC. Protein product: CATSEKAGFQETQYF.

The chain recombines TRBV4-3 with TRBJ2-2; 13 nucleotides line up with TRBD2. This CDR3 has 18 residues. The germline gives CDR1 LGHNA, CDR2 YSLEER. The V gene end was trimmed by 1 base and the J gene end by 1 base; junction bases not matched to a gene: 3. The CDR3 DNA is TGCGCCAGCAGCCAAGTAGGACTAGCGGGAGAGAACACCGGGGAGCTGTTTTTT. It codes for CASSQVGLAGENTGELFF.

J is TRBJ1-1 and V is TRBV6-1; D is unclear. Germline V gives CDR1 MNHNS, CDR2 SASEGT. The CDR3 is 13 amino acids. The V end lost 6 bases, the J end lost 0 bases, and 8 bases lay between the germline ends. The DNA of the CDR3 is TGTGCCAGCAGAGCCATCATGAACACTGAAGCTTTCTTT. Its translation: CASRAIMNTEAFF.